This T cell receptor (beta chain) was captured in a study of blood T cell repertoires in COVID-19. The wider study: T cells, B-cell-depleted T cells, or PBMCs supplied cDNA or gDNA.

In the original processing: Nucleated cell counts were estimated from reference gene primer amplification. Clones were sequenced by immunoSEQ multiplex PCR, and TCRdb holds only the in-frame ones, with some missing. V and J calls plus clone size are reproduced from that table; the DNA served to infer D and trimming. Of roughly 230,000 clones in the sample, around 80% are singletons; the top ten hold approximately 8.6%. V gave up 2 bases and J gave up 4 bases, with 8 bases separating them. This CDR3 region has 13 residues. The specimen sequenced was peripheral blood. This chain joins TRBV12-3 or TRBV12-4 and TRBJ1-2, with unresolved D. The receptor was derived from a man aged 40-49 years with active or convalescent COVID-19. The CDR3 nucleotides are TGTGCCAGCAGTTTATCGGAGTTCTATGGCTACACCTTC. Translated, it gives CASSLSEFYGYTF.